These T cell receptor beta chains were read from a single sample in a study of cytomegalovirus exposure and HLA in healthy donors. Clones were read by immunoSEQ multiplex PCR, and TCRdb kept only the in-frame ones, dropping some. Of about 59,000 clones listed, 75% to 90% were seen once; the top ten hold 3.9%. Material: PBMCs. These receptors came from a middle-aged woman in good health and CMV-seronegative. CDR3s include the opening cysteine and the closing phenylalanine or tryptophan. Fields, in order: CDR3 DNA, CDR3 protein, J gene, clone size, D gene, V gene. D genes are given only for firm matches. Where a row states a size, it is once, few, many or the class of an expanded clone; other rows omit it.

TGTGCCAGCAGCCGTCCCGGGACTAGCGCCTACAATGAGCAGTTCTTC	CASSRPGTSAYNEQFF	TRBJ2-1	once	TRBD2	TRBV7-3
TGTGCCAGCAGTCCTCCGACAGAGAACTATGGCTACACCTTC	CASSPPTENYGYTF	TRBJ1-2	-	-	TRBV6-1
TGTGCCACCAGCATTCGACAGGGCTACGAGCAGTACTTC	CATSIRQGYEQYF	TRBJ2-7	once	TRBD1	TRBV15
TGCGCCAGCAGCCGACAGACGAACACTGAAGCTTTCTTT	CASSRQTNTEAFF	TRBJ1-1	-	-	TRBV5-1
TGTGCCAGCTCACCACCCAACAGACCGAACACCGGGGAGCTGTTTTTT	CASSPPNRPNTGELFF	TRBJ2-2	-	-	TRBV18
TGTGCCAGCAGTGAAGCGCTCGCGGGAGGGTCCTACGAGCAGTACTTC	CASSEALAGGSYEQYF	TRBJ2-7	-	TRBD2	TRBV6-1
TGCGCCAGCAGCGATTACAGGGGGAACACTGAAGCTTTCTTT	CASSDYRGNTEAFF	TRBJ1-1	-	TRBD1	TRBV5-1
TGTGCCAGCAGCCTGTCCGGGACTAGCGAGTACACCGGGGAGCTGTTTTTT	CASSLSGTSEYTGELFF	TRBJ2-2	-	TRBD2	TRBV7-8
TGTGCCAGCAGTCAGCGGACTAGCGGGGCTCAAGAGACCCAGTACTTC	CASSQRTSGAQETQYF	TRBJ2-5	-	TRBD2	TRBV28
TGTGCCAGCAGTTCTACTGCCGACTCGTCCCGGGGAGAGGCTTTCTTT	CASSSTADSSRGEAFF	TRBJ1-1	-	-	TRBV28
TGTGCCAGCAGCCAGGGACTTTCCGACGAGCAGTACTTC	CASSQGLSDEQYF	TRBJ2-7	-	-	TRBV7-9
TGTGCCAGCAGTTACTCACAGGGTGGCCATCAGCCCCAGCATTTT	CASSYSQGGHQPQHF	TRBJ1-5	-	-	TRBV6-5
TGCGCCAGCAGCTCACAGGGGATCAGCTACAATGAGCAGTTCTTC	CASSSQGISYNEQFF	TRBJ2-1	-	TRBD1	TRBV5-1
TGTGCCAGCAGCTTGGAGGGCCCCCCGACAGGGTATAGCGAGACCCAGTACTTC	CASSLEGPPTGYSETQYF	TRBJ2-5	-	TRBD1	TRBV5-5
TGTGCCAGCAGTTTAAAAGCGTTCGTTTCCTACAATGAGCAGTTCTTC	CASSLKAFVSYNEQFF	TRBJ2-1	-	-	TRBV28
TGCGCCAGCAGCCAAGTACGGGTTCCGGATCCCTACGAGCAGTACTTC	CASSQVRVPDPYEQYF	TRBJ2-7	-	-	TRBV4-1
TGTGCCAGCAGTTACGGGGCTACACTCACCGGGGAGCTGTTTTTT	CASSYGATLTGELFF	TRBJ2-2	-	-	TRBV6-5
TGCGCCAGCAGCCAATTAGCGGGAGTCTCCTACAATGAGCAGTTCTTC	CASSQLAGVSYNEQFF	TRBJ2-1	-	TRBD2	TRBV5-1
TGTGCCAGCAGCCGCGCAGACAGGGGCCGACGCGAGCAGTACTTC	CASSRADRGRREQYF	TRBJ2-7	-	TRBD1	TRBV7-2
TGTGCCAGCTCACCCGGCGGGGAGAACACTGAAGCTTTCTTT	CASSPGGENTEAFF	TRBJ1-1	-	-	TRBV18
TGTGCCAGCAGCTTTCCGGGACAGCATCAAGAGACCCAGTACTTC	CASSFPGQHQETQYF	TRBJ2-5	-	TRBD1	TRBV5-4
TGTGCCAGTCTCAGGGGGCCAGGTGAAAAACTGTTTTTT	CASLRGPGEKLFF	TRBJ1-4	-	TRBD1	TRBV6-1
TGTGCCAGTAGTCCCAGGACAGGAGTCCAGAACACTGAAGCTTTCTTT	CASSPRTGVQNTEAFF	TRBJ1-1	-	TRBD1	TRBV19
TGCAGCGTTGAGAGTAGTGCCTCCTACGAGCAGTACTTC	CSVESSASYEQYF	TRBJ2-7	-	-	TRBV29-1
TGTGCCAGCAGCTTATGGCAGGACTATGGCTACACCTTC	CASSLWQDYGYTF	TRBJ1-2	-	-	TRBV5-5
TGTGCCAGCAGCCACAGAGCCCGGACAGGGTATAGGGTGTGGAACTATGGCTACACCTTC	CASSHRARTGYRVWNYGYTF	TRBJ1-2	-	TRBD1	TRBV28
TGCGCCAGCAGCCGGGGGGTATACCAAGAGACCCAGTACTTC	CASSRGVYQETQYF	TRBJ2-5	-	TRBD2	TRBV5-1
TGTGCCAGTACGGGGGGGGGAGTGGGGAACATTCAGTACTTC	CASTGGGVGNIQYF	TRBJ2-4	-	TRBD2	TRBV19
TGTGCCAGCAGCCAAGATCAGGGACAGAGGAACACTGAAGCTTTCTTT	CASSQDQGQRNTEAFF	TRBJ1-1	-	TRBD1	TRBV4-2
TGTGCCAGCAGACAGGGTCTATACACCGGGGAGCTGTTTTTT	CASRQGLYTGELFF	TRBJ2-2	-	-	TRBV6-5
TGTGCCAGCTCACCAAGCCAGGTTAACTATGGCTACACCTTC	CASSPSQVNYGYTF	TRBJ1-2	-	-	TRBV18
TGTGCCAGCCAGGGTTTCCAAGAGGAGCTGTTTTTT	CASQGFQEELFF	TRBJ2-2	-	-	TRBV7-6
TGTGCCAGTAGCGGGGAGGGGGGCCAGAGCAATCAGCCCCAGCATTTT	CASSGEGGQSNQPQHF	TRBJ1-5	once	-	TRBV19
TGTGCCAGCAGCGTAGCTTTCCGGGACAGGACCTTCTCCTACGAGCAGTACTTC	CASSVAFRDRTFSYEQYF	TRBJ2-7	-	TRBD1	TRBV9
TGTGCCAGCAGCTTAGGACATCTCGGACAGGGAGGGAGGGAAGCTTTCTTT	CASSLGHLGQGGREAFF	TRBJ1-1	few	TRBD1	TRBV11-2
TGTGCCAGCAGCTTCTTCGGGGCCAACGTCCTGACTTTC	CASSFFGANVLTF	TRBJ2-6	-	-	TRBV7-3
TGCGCCAGCAGCCCCACCGCCAGTAGCAATCAGCCCCAGCATTTT	CASSPTASSNQPQHF	TRBJ1-5	-	-	TRBV4-3
TGTGCCAGCAGTGGAACTACTACAGGGACCCAGCCCCAGCATTTT	CASSGTTTGTQPQHF	TRBJ1-5	few	-	TRBV6-1
TGTGCCAGCAGCTTAGACGCGGGGGAAAAACTGTTTTTT	CASSLDAGEKLFF	TRBJ1-4	-	-	TRBV7-6
TGTGCCAGCTCACCGGGACTAGCGGATTACGAGCAGTACTTC	CASSPGLADYEQYF	TRBJ2-7	-	TRBD2	TRBV18
TGCGCCAGCAGCTTCGATAGCGGGCAAGCCTACAATGAGCAGTTCTTC	CASSFDSGQAYNEQFF	TRBJ2-1	-	TRBD2	TRBV5-1
TGTGCCAGCAGTAAGAGGACTAGCGGGGCCCTCGATGAGCAGTTCTTC	CASSKRTSGALDEQFF	TRBJ2-1	once	TRBD2	TRBV28
TGCGCCAGCAGCTTGGACTTTTACGAGCAGTACTTC	CASSLDFYEQYF	TRBJ2-7	-	-	TRBV5-1
TGTGCCAGCGGCGGAGGAGTTCTGTACGAGCAGTACTTC	CASGGGVLYEQYF	TRBJ2-7	-	-	TRBV27
TGTGCCATCAGCACAGGGGGCACTGAAGCTTTCTTT	CAISTGGTEAFF	TRBJ1-1	-	TRBD1	TRBV10-3
TGTGCCAGCAGTAGGAGTTCACTCTATGGCTACACCTTC	CASSRSSLYGYTF	TRBJ1-2	-	-	TRBV27
TGCGCCAGCAGCCAGACCGGGACACCATCCTACGAGCAGTACTTC	CASSQTGTPSYEQYF	TRBJ2-7	-	-	TRBV4-1
TGTGCCAGCAGGCGGGAGTTTATAGATACGCAGTATTTT	CASRREFIDTQYF	TRBJ2-3	-	TRBD2	TRBV27
TGTGCCAGCAGCTCGAGGACTAGCGGCACCTACAATGAGCAGTTCTTC	CASSSRTSGTYNEQFF	TRBJ2-1	-	TRBD2	TRBV6-6
TGTGCCAGCAGTTTTAGTTCCCGGGGGGGGAACACTGAAGCTTTCTTT	CASSFSSRGGNTEAFF	TRBJ1-1	-	-	TRBV28
TGTGCCAGCAGCTTTTACAGGGATGATCTACGGGAGCAGTTCTTC	CASSFYRDDLREQFF	TRBJ2-1	-	-	TRBV5-6